What follows describes a single T cell receptor beta chain. No antigen is known for it. The input lacks base qualities; no much larger clone sits a single base away. The data belong to a study of T cell responses to AZD1222 COVID-19 vaccine (dated by TCRdb to the early 2020s). Study-level background: AZD1222 recipients with second doses at about 4 weeks or about 12 weeks were pooled, because spike-specific TCR depth and breadth did not differ between schedules. Trial participants were enrolled by age into 18-55, 56-69 and 70-plus year subgroups, with 148, 28 and 57 TCR-sequenced participants respectively. TCR sequencing covered 233 trial participants: approximately 200 given two doses of AZD1222 and about 26 given two doses of MenACWY control vaccine.

The germline V gene yields SGHRS for CDR1 and YFSETQ for CDR2. Trimmed from V: 4 bases; trimmed from J: 2 bases; junction bases lacking a gene match: 3. Taken from cysteine to phenylalanine, the CDR3 has 14 residues. CDR3 DNA only is kept here, 42 bases in frame from base 1. The CDR3 regions of human TCRbeta chains were analyzed by immunosequencing. From the authors' description of their analysis: Repertoire TCRs were checked for matches against a reference library of SARS-CoV-2-specific TCRs that had been generated using the MIRA antigen-specificity platform. Breadth was defined as the fraction of unique TCRs that were SARS-CoV-2-associated. Depth was defined as the fraction of total T cells that were SARS-CoV-2-associated. Using the MIRA data, each spike-specific TCR was assigned both to the spike region to which the TCR was reactive and to a CD4 or CD8 class. Log10-transformed breadth and depth values were compared by one-way ANOVA with Sidak's multiple comparisons tests. Entries here come from immuneACCESS through TCRdb and include only in-frame sequences with V and J called. Some clones fail to appear in such tables; in the studies checked, an unresolved V gene covers under half of the shortfall, and the cause of the remainder is unknown. For V, J and clone size, that table is used; D and trimming come from the DNA. The sample table holds 75,000 to 100,000 clones, of which around nine tenths were seen once. Together, the top ten hold 2.5% to 3.5% of the sample.

What this sample's time point label stands for: baseline before first vaccination. Samples from vaccinated people were obtained from the UK trials COV001 and COV002, which included a single-blind randomized controlled phase 2/3 trial of AZD1222 (ChAdOx1 nCoV-19) in healthy adults. For TCRbeta chain sequencing, PBMC samples from trial participants were taken at day 0 and at day 28 after the second dose. Results the study describes overall, beyond this receptor: Vaccine-associated CD4 TCRs spanned the whole spike protein, with dominant responses in regions 160-218 and 743-854. Because no samples from the day 14 peak response were available, repertoires could be characterized only after the peak T cell response. After two AZD1222 doses, both the breadth and the depth of spike-specific TCRs were significantly higher than at day 0 and than in MenACWY recipients. In the small 56-69-year group, the increase in depth fell short of significance, most likely because of low power. Participants were mostly white British and included more females than males, and it was suggested by the authors that clonal diversity may have been underestimated. Nearly half of unique spike-specific TCRs reportedly recognized epitopes outside regions mutated in the B.1.351 and B.1.1.7 variants. Conclusions about previously exposed vaccinees were limited because only five to seven AZD1222 recipients were SARS-CoV-2 seropositive at baseline.

Sequenced here: peripheral blood, sampled on day 0 of AZD1222 vaccination. This clonotype was sampled from an adult in good health. The chain was built from TRBV5-1 and TRBJ1-1; TRBD1 aligns with 9 central bases. The CDR3 in this case is CASSRGQGNTEAFF. The DNA sequence follows: TGCGCCAGCAGCCGGGGACAGGGAAACACTGAAGCTTTCTTT.